This T cell receptor beta chain was obtained from a study of T cell repertoires in aging, cancer and after chemotherapy. Note on this clonotype: Antigen: not known.

Whole-study findings and limits: Loss of evenness, beyond lost richness, contributed to age-related TCR diversity decline in cancer patients. In each cancer cohort, median generation probability increased across chemotherapy, suggesting thymic output rebounded.

Rearranged V-D-J TRB sequences were amplified with a mixed TRB-A/B primer pool. From the multiplex PCR reads, TCRdb called clonotypes with MiXCR, one entry per CDR3 protein. The table records under 7,500 distinct CDR3 sequences, less than 25% of them present only once. There are 12 residues in the CDR3. V was shortened by 2 bases and J by 6 bases, with 7 bases between the two germline ends. Germline V CDR1 and CDR2: MDHEN, SYDVKM. The template was genomic DNA from peripheral blood, not RNA. Sequenced input: blood. This sequence was found in a human donor with a blood cancer. This sequence joins TRBV28 and TRBJ1-1; D remains unclear. The DNA of the CDR3 is TGTGCCAGCAGTTTAGGGCGCGCTGAAGCTTTCTTT. This gives the protein CASSLGRAEAFF.